This T cell receptor beta chain was retrieved from a study of Ad26.COV2.S vaccination and SARS-CoV-2 variants. Study-level points and caveats: Breadth, reportedly substantial, characterized the spike-specific CD8+ and CD4+ T cell responses after vaccination. Vaccine recipients and placebo recipients showed similar non-spike TCR breadth. In TCR breadth and depth analyses, total T cell responses may have been underestimated.

For this clone: Its antigen remains unidentified.

Assay used: immunoSEQ multiplex PCR; TCRdb lists only in-frame clones, some missing. The sample carries about 350,000 clones, 92% recorded once. Per germline, CDR1 WSHSY and CDR2 SAAADI. The CDR3 is 14 amino acids. The V and J ends lost 2 bases and 5 bases, in that order; junction bases with no gene match: 5. The TCR comes from a human donor who had recovered from COVID-19. Sequences were derived from peripheral blood, sampled after recovery from COVID-19. This chain links TRBV10-2 with TRBJ2-5; 7 nucleotides line up with TRBD2. As DNA, the CDR3 is TGCGCCAGCAGTGAGGGACTAGGCGTTGAGACCCAGTACTTC. It encodes CASSEGLGVETQYF.